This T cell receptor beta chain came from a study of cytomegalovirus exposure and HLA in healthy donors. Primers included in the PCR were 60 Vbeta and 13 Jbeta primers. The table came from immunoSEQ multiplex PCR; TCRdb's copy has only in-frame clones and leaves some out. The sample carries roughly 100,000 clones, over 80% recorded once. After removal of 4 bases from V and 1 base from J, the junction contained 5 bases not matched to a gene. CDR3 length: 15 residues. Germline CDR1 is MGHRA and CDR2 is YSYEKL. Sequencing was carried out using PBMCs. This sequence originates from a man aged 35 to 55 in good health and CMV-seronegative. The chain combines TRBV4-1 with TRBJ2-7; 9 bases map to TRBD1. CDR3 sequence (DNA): TGCGCCAGCAGCCTGGGACAGGGTGGATCCTACGAGCAGTACTTC. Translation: CASSLGQGGSYEQYF.